The rows below give T cell receptor beta chains drawn from one sample of a study of OX40 agonist ivuxolimab in advanced cancers. TCRdb's copy holds only in-frame clones and misses some; the assay was immunoSEQ multiplex PCR. The sample has about 72,000 clones, about 85% seen once. Sequenced material: CD4+ or CD8+ T cells sorted from blood, taken in a trial of the OX40 agonist ivuxolimab. The receptors originated from an adult with an advanced solid tumor such as melanoma, head and neck, liver or kidney cancer. Each CDR3 is given with its conserved first and last residue. Each record gives: V gene, D gene, clone size, J gene, CDR3 protein, CDR3 DNA. D genes are given only for firm matches. Clone size appears in some rows only: once, few, many, or a class for an expanded clone.

TRBV13	TRBD1	NA	TRBJ1-2	CASSLPDRAPYGYTF	TGTGCCAGCAGCTTGCCCGACAGGGCTCCCTATGGCTACACCTTC
TRBV7-9	NA	few	TRBJ1-2	CASSFGSLYGYTF	TGTGCCAGCAGCTTCGGCAGTCTGTATGGCTACACCTTC
TRBV5-8	NA	NA	TRBJ1-4	CASSLAQGWEKLFF	TGTGCCAGCAGCTTGGCGCAGGGCTGGGAAAAACTGTTTTTT
TRBV4-3	TRBD1	NA	TRBJ1-1	CASSSGTGAWSEAFF	TGCGCCAGCAGCTCGGGGACAGGGGCTTGGAGTGAAGCTTTCTTT
TRBV6-5	TRBD1	NA	TRBJ1-1	CASSYTARGLTEAFF	TGTGCCAGCAGTTACACCGCCAGGGGGCTGACTGAAGCTTTCTTT
TRBV5-5	NA	NA	TRBJ1-1	CATTRSVLNTEAFF	TGTGCCACCACCCGGTCCGTACTGAACACTGAAGCTTTCTTT
TRBV10-3	TRBD1	once	TRBJ1-5	CAISEGGTGSQPQHF	TGTGCCATCAGTGAGGGGGGGACAGGGAGTCAGCCCCAGCATTTT
TRBV14	NA	NA	TRBJ2-6	CASSQGILTFSGANVLTF	TGTGCCAGCAGCCAGGGCATTCTTACCTTCTCTGGGGCCAACGTCCTGACTTTC
TRBV18	NA	NA	TRBJ2-5	CASSPGVETQYF	TGTGCCAGCTCACCGGGGGTTGAGACCCAGTACTTC
TRBV19	TRBD2	NA	TRBJ2-7	CATKTSGDYEQYF	TGTGCCACTAAGACTAGCGGGGACTACGAGCAGTACTTC
TRBV29-1	NA	NA	TRBJ1-2	CSSYREKRNGYTF	TGCAGCTCATACAGGGAGAAGCGGAATGGCTACACCTTC
TRBV6-1	TRBD1	NA	TRBJ2-5	CASSARGHVYQETQYF	TGTGCCAGCAGTGCCAGGGGGCATGTGTACCAAGAGACCCAGTACTTC
TRBV7-9	TRBD2	NA	TRBJ2-7	CASSIGTSGREYF	TGTGCCAGCAGCATTGGGACTAGCGGGAGGGAGTACTTC
TRBV19	NA	NA	TRBJ1-4	CASSKRTTPSNEKLFF	TGTGCCAGTAGTAAACGGACTACCCCATCTAATGAAAAACTGTTTTTT
TRBV4-2	TRBD1	NA	TRBJ1-6	CASSEQGIRALHF	TGTGCCAGCAGCGAACAGGGGATTAGGGCCCTCCACTTT
TRBV18	NA	NA	TRBJ2-7	CASSQAQGSYEQYF	TGTGCCAGCTCCCAGGCACAGGGTTCCTACGAGCAGTACTTC
TRBV18	NA	NA	TRBJ1-2	CASSPTQGEGYTF	TGTGCCAGCTCACCAACGCAGGGAGAGGGCTACACCTTC
TRBV27	NA	once	TRBJ1-1	CASNFGQSTEAFF	TGTGCCAGCAATTTCGGACAGAGCACTGAAGCTTTCTTT
TRBV7-9	TRBD1	NA	TRBJ2-3	CASSYGTGGTDTQYF	TGTGCCAGCAGCTACGGGACAGGGGGGACAGATACGCAGTATTTT
TRBV7-2	TRBD2	NA	TRBJ2-1	CASSLVAGGGNEQFF	TGTGCCAGCAGCTTAGTCGCGGGAGGGGGCAATGAGCAGTTCTTC
TRBV19	NA	NA	TRBJ1-2	CASSIGQPYYGYTF	TGTGCCAGTAGTATAGGACAGCCTTATTATGGCTACACCTTC
TRBV10-3	NA	NA	TRBJ2-5	CAISESKETQYF	TGTGCCATCAGTGAGTCGAAAGAGACCCAGTACTTC
TRBV5-4	TRBD1	NA	TRBJ1-1	CASSLGGTGGLTEAFF	TGTGCCAGCAGCTTGGGAGGGACAGGGGGTTTAACTGAAGCTTTCTTT
TRBV7-9	NA	NA	TRBJ2-1	CASSLAAGASYNEQFF	TGTGCCAGCAGCTTAGCGGCGGGGGCCTCCTACAATGAGCAGTTCTTC
TRBV11-2	NA	NA	TRBJ1-4	CASSQRGKLFF	TGTGCCAGCAGCCAACGCGGAAAACTGTTTTTT
TRBV5-1	NA	NA	TRBJ2-5	CASSLGDTGRETQYF	TGCGCCAGCAGCTTGGGGGACACCGGACGGGAGACCCAGTACTTC
TRBV10-3	NA	NA	TRBJ1-6	CAISESTGSEASPLHF	TGTGCCATCAGTGAGTCGACGGGGAGTGAGGCTTCACCCCTCCACTTT
TRBV29-1	NA	few	TRBJ1-4	CSVKGPNEKLFF	TGCAGCGTTAAGGGGCCCAATGAAAAACTGTTTTTT
TRBV4-2	NA	NA	TRBJ2-1	CASSLFEALEAGRSEQFF	TGTGCCAGCAGCCTTTTCGAAGCACTAGAGGCGGGTAGGAGTGAGCAGTTCTTC
TRBV7-9	TRBD2	NA	TRBJ2-7	CASSSGRGRLVAYEQYF	TGTGCCAGCAGCTCCGGGAGGGGCCGCCTTGTCGCCTACGAGCAGTACTTC
TRBV29-1	NA	NA	TRBJ1-1	CSALAVRTEAFF	TGCAGCGCCCTGGCGGTAAGGACTGAAGCTTTCTTT
TRBV29-1	NA	few	TRBJ1-3	CSVEFGNTIYF	TGCAGCGTTGAATTTGGAAACACCATATATTTT
TRBV4-1	NA	NA	TRBJ2-3	CASSQGQITLKDTQYF	TGCGCCAGCAGCCAAGGACAAATAACCCTCAAGGATACGCAGTATTTT
TRBV13	NA	NA	TRBJ2-1	CASSSRVFYNEQFF	TGTGCCAGCAGCTCACGCGTTTTCTACAATGAGCAGTTCTTC
TRBV29-1	TRBD1	NA	TRBJ2-3	CSVEADREGDTQYF	TGCAGCGTTGAAGCTGACAGGGAAGGAGATACGCAGTATTTT
TRBV5-1	NA	NA	TRBJ1-1	CASSLTGYTEAFF	TGCGCCAGCAGCTTAACAGGGTACACTGAAGCTTTCTTT
TRBV5-4	TRBD2	once	TRBJ2-3	CASRSRTSGSSDTQYF	TGTGCCAGCAGAAGCCGGACTAGCGGGAGTTCGGATACGCAGTATTTT
TRBV6-1	NA	NA	TRBJ1-1	CASMTGFMNTEAFF	TGTGCCAGCATGACAGGTTTTATGAACACTGAAGCTTTCTTT
TRBV11-1	NA	NA	TRBJ1-1	CASSGFGGNTEAFF	TGTGCCAGCAGTGGCTTTGGGGGGAACACTGAAGCTTTCTTT
TRBV19	NA	NA	TRBJ2-1	CASTWSYPYNEQFF	TGTGCCAGTACCTGGTCCTACCCCTACAATGAGCAGTTCTTC
TRBV9	NA	NA	TRBJ2-1	CASSVSAGGYNEQFF	TGTGCCAGCAGCGTAAGCGCAGGGGGGTACAATGAGCAGTTCTTC
TRBV9	NA	NA	TRBJ2-2	CASSAMSGELFF	TGTGCCAGCAGCGCTATGTCCGGGGAGCTGTTTTTT
TRBV19	NA	NA	TRBJ1-5	CASSITNQPQHF	TGTGCCAGTAGTATTACCAATCAGCCCCAGCATTTT
TRBV5-1	TRBD2	few	TRBJ2-5	CASSPGTSESQETQYF	TGCGCCAGCAGCCCCGGGACTAGCGAATCACAAGAGACCCAGTACTTC
TRBV2	TRBD1	NA	TRBJ1-4	CASTTGETNEKLFF	TGTGCCAGCACCACAGGGGAAACTAATGAAAAACTGTTTTTT
TRBV2	NA	few	TRBJ1-1	CASTVETEEAFF	TGTGCCAGCACAGTTGAAACAGAAGAAGCTTTCTTT
TRBV5-8	NA	NA	TRBJ1-2	CASSLASGRYGYTF	TGTGCCAGCAGCTTGGCTTCCGGACGCTATGGCTACACCTTC
TRBV2	NA	many	TRBJ1-2	CASGGDPGTYGYTF	TGTGCCAGCGGGGGGGACCCTGGGACCTATGGCTACACCTTC
TRBV5-1	NA	NA	TRBJ2-7	CASSSQTGSYEQYF	TGCGCCAGCAGCTCCCAGACAGGTAGCTACGAGCAGTACTTC
TRBV19	TRBD1	NA	TRBJ1-5	CASITGGEVSNQPQHF	TGTGCCAGTATAACAGGGGGCGAGGTAAGCAATCAGCCCCAGCATTTT
TRBV4-1	NA	NA	TRBJ2-7	CASSQEGQWDEQYF	TGCGCCAGCAGCCAAGAGGGGCAATGGGACGAGCAGTACTTC
TRBV19	NA	NA	TRBJ2-1	CASIPSGQDPFNEQFF	TGTGCCAGTATTCCCTCAGGACAAGATCCATTCAATGAGCAGTTCTTC
TRBV5-1	TRBD1	NA	TRBJ1-3	CASSWGLTGGKENTIYF	TGCGCCAGCAGCTGGGGACTCACAGGGGGCAAAGAAAACACCATATATTTT
TRBV6-1	TRBD2	NA	TRBJ2-3	CASSPTSGGADTQYF	TGTGCCAGCAGCCCAACTAGCGGGGGGGCCGATACGCAGTATTTT